This TCR beta chain came from a study of shared clonotypes between healthy human individuals. At the level of the study: Every donor yielded three CD4 naive, three CD4 memory, two CD8 naive and one CD8 memory plate. Whole-study results and caveats: Relative to clonotypes present in all four donors, those not shared had lower generation probabilities. Estimated clonotype richness was generally higher in naive than memory subsets.

All the donors were Caucasian adults who lived in Nashville, Tennessee. Sequencing used immunoSEQ multiplex PCR; TCRdb keeps in-frame clones, though not all of them. The data hold approximately 2.5 million clones, with roughly nine tenths observed a single time. Comments on this clone: Its specificity is not known.

The germline V gene has CDR1 LGHNA and CDR2 YSLEER. This CDR3 region has 15 residues. With 0 bases removed from V and 2 bases from J, the gap between germline ends came to 11 bases. The clonotype comes from a man younger than 30 in good health. V and J are TRBV4-3 and TRBJ2-7; D uncertain. Sequenced sample: naive CD4+ T cells sorted from blood. Subset noted: CD45RA+ positively selected. The CDR3: CASSQDLGPPYEQYF. DNA of the CDR3: TGCGCCAGCAGCCAAGATCTCGGTCCCCCCTACGAGCAGTACTTC.